Shown below are 9 T cell receptor beta chains from a single sample sequenced in a study of blood T cell repertoires in COVID-19 (dated by TCRdb to 2019 to 2021). The library was obtained by the immunoSEQ multiplex PCR assay. In TCRdb, the immuneACCESS table is reduced to in-frame sequences with V and J assigned. These tables do not hold every clone; where another copy was compared, an unresolved V gene accounts for under half, and the others remain unexplained. The sample contains 59,000 or so clones, about 86% of them found a single time. The leading ten clones occupy roughly 28% of the sample. Source material: peripheral blood. Source of these receptors: a woman aged 80 or over with active or convalescent COVID-19.

The V call is TRBV18, the J call TRBJ1-4; the match to TRBD1 covers 10 bases. This CDR3 is built from 15 residues. Trimming at V came to 3 bases and at J to 3 bases, leaving 1 base not matched to a gene. The V gene's germline CDR1 is KGHSH and CDR2 LQKENI. The CDR3 region has the DNA TGTGCCAGCTCACCCGGGACAGGGGCTAATGAAAAACTGTTTTTT. Translation: CASSPGTGANEKLFF.

The chain employs TRBV4-2 and TRBJ2-5, with TRBD2 matching over 12 bases. This CDR3 is 20 amino acids long. Germline values: CDR1 LGHNA, CDR2 YNFKEQ. Trimming at V came to 1 base and at J to 0 bases, leaving 12 bases not matched to a gene. CDR3 amino acids: CASSQVGLAGGPWDQETQYF. In nucleotides, the CDR3 is TGTGCCAGCAGCCAAGTCGGCCTAGCGGGGGGGCCATGGGACCAAGAGACCCAGTACTTC.

The chain is built from TRBV14 and TRBJ2-1; D may be TRBD2 (5 bases). Trimming shortened V by 3 bases and J by 4 bases, and 19 bases separated the two germline ends. Germline CDR1 SGHDN, CDR2 FVKESK. The CDR3 contains 17 residues. In DNA form, the CDR3 reads TGTGCCAGCAGCCAGAGTGGAGGCTGGAGTGTGTACAATGAGCAGTTCTTC. It encodes CASSQSGGWSVYNEQFF.

This clone was detected only a few times. The chain is built from TRBV19 and TRBJ2-2; 16 bases agree with TRBD2. The CDR3 sequence is 18 residues long. The V gene's germline CDR1 is LNHDA and CDR2 SQIVND (reference sequence). After removal of 6 bases from V and 3 bases from J, the junction contained 7 bases not matched to a gene. The CDR3 here is CASSPGLAGGRYTGELFF. The CDR3, as DNA: TGTGCCAGTAGCCCGGGACTAGCGGGGGGGCGGTACACCGGGGAGCTGTTTTTT.

V is TRBV10-3 and J is TRBJ1-2, with 9 bases fitting TRBD1. The J segment lost 5 bases and the V segment lost 0 bases, leaving 1 base of the junction unmatched. Germline V gives CDR1 ENHRY, CDR2 SYGVKD. This CDR3 spans 14 amino acids. The CDR3 here is CAISESGQGYGYTF. The CDR3, as DNA: TGTGCCATCAGTGAGTCGGGACAGGGTTATGGCTACACCTTC.

This clone has a single count. This chain links TRBV20-1 with TRBJ1-5; D is undetermined. This CDR3 spans 11 amino acids. Germline CDR1 and CDR2: DFQATT and SNEGSKA (reference sequence). V lost 5 bases to trimming and J lost 16 bases, with 18 bases between them. This chain's CDR3 is CSAGDREKEHF. CDR3 bases: TGCAGTGCTGGTGACCGGGAAAAAGAACATTTT.

V is TRBV28 and J is TRBJ1-3, with TRBD1 as a possible D gene (5 bases). The CDR3 has 17 amino acids. Trimming shortened V by 5 bases and J by 4 bases, and 21 bases separated the two germline ends. The V gene's germline CDR1 is MDHEN and CDR2 SYDVKM. CDR3 protein: CASSPHGGGLSGNTIYF. The CDR3 bases are TGTGCCAGCAGTCCCCATGGGGGGGGACTTTCCGGAAACACCATATATTTT.

The chain couples TRBV7-8 to TRBJ2-5; D is unclear. The CDR3 length is 13 residues. Trimming took 3 bases from V and 4 from J, leaving 9 bases between them. Germline lookup yields CDR1 SGHVS and CDR2 FQNEAQ. The DNA of the CDR3 is TGTGCCAGCAGCTTGTCGTTAGTAGAGACCCAGTACTTC. Its protein is CASSLSLVETQYF. Full variable domain (rest looked up from reference TRBV7-8 and TRBJ2-5): GAGVSQSPRYKVAKRGQDVALRCDPISGHVSLFWYQQALGQGPEFLTYFQNEAQLDKSGLPSDRFFAERPEGSVSTLKIQRTQQEDSAVYLCASSLSLVETQYFGPGTRLLVL.

The rearrangement uses TRBV7-9 and TRBJ2-2; TRBD1 matches at 11 bases. CDR3 length equals 17 residues. CDR1 is SEHNR, CDR2 FQNEAQ, per germline (reference sequence). V gave up 1 base and J gave up 7 bases; unmatched junction bases: 8. This CDR3 reads CASSLVFGQGASGELFF. The CDR3 nucleotides read TGTGCCAGCAGCTTAGTATTCGGACAGGGGGCAAGCGGGGAGCTGTTTTTT.